This T cell receptor (beta chain) is drawn from a study of vaccination effects on CD4 cells after COVID-19. At the level of the study: Two-dose BNT162b2 or mRNA-1273 vaccination was given to participants.

Worth noting for this clone: Its specificity is not known.

TCRdb's copy holds only in-frame clones and misses some; the assay was immunoSEQ multiplex PCR. The sample lists 70,000 or so clones, 65% to 85% occurring once. There are 14 residues in the CDR3. Germline CDR1 reads SEHNR; CDR2 reads FQNEAQ (reference sequence). V gave up 3 bases and J gave up 5 bases; unmatched junction bases: 1. ViraFEST used viral peptide pools to expand antigen-specific CD4+ T cells before sequencing. Having been cultured for 10 days, the cells underwent CD4+ T cell isolation. The person acquired a PCR-confirmed SARS-CoV-2 infection between March and December 2020. This sequence was found in a human donor who had a prior SARS-CoV-2 infection. V gene TRBV7-9 combines with J gene TRBJ1-5, with 10 bases fitting TRBD1. The source was CD4+ T cells from PBMCs cultured with HIV peptides, collected before COVID-19 vaccination. The subset was: HIV-1 Nef peptide pool negative control/reference culture. The CDR3 region has the DNA TGTGCCAGCAGCTTCGGGACAGGGGATCAGCCCCAGCATTTT. It is translated as CASSFGTGDQPQHF.